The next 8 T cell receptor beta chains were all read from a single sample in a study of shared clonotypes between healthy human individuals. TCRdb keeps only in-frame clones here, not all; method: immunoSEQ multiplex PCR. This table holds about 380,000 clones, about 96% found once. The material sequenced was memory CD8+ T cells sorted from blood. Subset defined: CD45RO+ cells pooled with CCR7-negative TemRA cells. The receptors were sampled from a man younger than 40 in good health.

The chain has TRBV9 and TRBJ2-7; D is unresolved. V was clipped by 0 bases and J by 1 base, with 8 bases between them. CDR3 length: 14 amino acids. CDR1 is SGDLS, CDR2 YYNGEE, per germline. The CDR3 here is CASSVDRTSYEQYF. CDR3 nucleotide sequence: TGTGCCAGCAGCGTAGATAGGACGTCCTACGAGCAGTACTTC.

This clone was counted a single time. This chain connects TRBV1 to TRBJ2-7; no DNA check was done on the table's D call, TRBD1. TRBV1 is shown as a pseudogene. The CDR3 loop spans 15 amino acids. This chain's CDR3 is CTSSHQDRGSYEQYF. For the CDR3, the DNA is TGCACCAGCAGCCACCAAGACAGGGGCTCCTACGAGCAGTACTTC.

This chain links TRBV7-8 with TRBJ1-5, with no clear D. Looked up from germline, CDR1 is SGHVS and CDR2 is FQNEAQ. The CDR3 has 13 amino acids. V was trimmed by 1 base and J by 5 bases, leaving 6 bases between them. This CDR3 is CASSLEKYQPQHF. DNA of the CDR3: TGTGCCAGCAGCTTAGAGAAGTATCAGCCCCAGCATTTT.

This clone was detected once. Here the CDR3 reads CASYPGGLHTQYF. The CDR3 DNA follows: TGTGCCAGCTACCCAGGGGGGTTGCATACGCAGTATTTT. The chain employs TRBV28 and TRBJ2-3, with TRBD1 as a possible D gene (7 bases). Germline CDR1 MDHEN, CDR2 SYDVKM. This CDR3 comprises 13 residues. V lost 8 bases and J lost 7, with 16 bases in between.

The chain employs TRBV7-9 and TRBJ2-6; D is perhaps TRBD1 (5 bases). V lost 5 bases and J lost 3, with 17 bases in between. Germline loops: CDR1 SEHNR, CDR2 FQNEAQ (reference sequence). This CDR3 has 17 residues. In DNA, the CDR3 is TGTGCCAGCAGCGCGGTCGGCAGGGTATATGGGGCCAACGTCCTGACTTTC. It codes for CASSAVGRVYGANVLTF. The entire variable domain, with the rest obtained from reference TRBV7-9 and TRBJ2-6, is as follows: DTGVSQNPRHKITKRGQNVTFRCDPISEHNRLYWYRQTLGQGPEFLTYFQNEAQLEKSRLLSDRFSAERPKGSFSTLEIQRTEQGDSAMYLCASSAVGRVYGANVLTFGAGSRLTVL.

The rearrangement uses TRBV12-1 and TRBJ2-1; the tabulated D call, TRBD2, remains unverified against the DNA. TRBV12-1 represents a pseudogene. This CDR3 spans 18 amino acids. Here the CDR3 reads CASSWREAGNRSYNEQFF. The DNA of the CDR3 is TGTGCCAGCAGCTGGCGGGAGGCCGGAAATCGCTCCTACAATGAGCAGTTCTTC.

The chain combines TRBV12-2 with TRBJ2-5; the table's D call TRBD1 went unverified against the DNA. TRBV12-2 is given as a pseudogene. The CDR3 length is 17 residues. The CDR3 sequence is CASRLGPGTGGQETQYF. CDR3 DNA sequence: TGTGCAAGTCGCTTAGGTCCCGGGACAGGGGGTCAAGAGACCCAGTACTTC.

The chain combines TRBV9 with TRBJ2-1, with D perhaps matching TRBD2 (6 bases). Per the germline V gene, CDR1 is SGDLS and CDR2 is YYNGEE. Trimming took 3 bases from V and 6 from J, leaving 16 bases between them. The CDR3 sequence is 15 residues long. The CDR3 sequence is CASSAKRAPSNEQFF. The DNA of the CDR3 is TGTGCCAGCAGCGCAAAGCGGGCCCCAAGCAATGAGCAGTTCTTC.